This TCR beta chain emerged from a study of T cell repertoires in cytomegalovirus infection. Study information: A matching HLA type, together with CMV infection, was signaled by public TCR beta signatures. Study-level findings and limits: Dominating the ex vivo response were TCR beta clonotypes that were CMV-specific and HLA-C-restricted. Pooled public TCR beta family frequency picked out CMV carriers with the relevant HLA.

TCRdb passed the reads through MiXCR, listing each CDR3 protein once. The sample includes approximately 250,000 distinct CDR3 sequences, approximately 6.7% of them seen just once. This clonotype was counted at least ten times. The antigen is undetermined. This CDR3 contains 12 residues. Germline V lookup: CDR1 LNHNV, CDR2 YYDKDF (reference sequence). The V end lost 2 bases, the J end lost 8 bases, and 9 bases lay between the germline ends. The receptor's source is a human donor in good health (CMV status not recorded). Some clones in this sample may be carry-over from other donors' samples. The V gene is TRBV15, the J gene TRBJ1-2, with unresolved D. Sequencing was performed on PBMCs. The CDR3 is CATSRSLDGYTF. As DNA, the CDR3 is TGTGCCACCAGCAGAAGTTTAGACGGCTACACCTTC.